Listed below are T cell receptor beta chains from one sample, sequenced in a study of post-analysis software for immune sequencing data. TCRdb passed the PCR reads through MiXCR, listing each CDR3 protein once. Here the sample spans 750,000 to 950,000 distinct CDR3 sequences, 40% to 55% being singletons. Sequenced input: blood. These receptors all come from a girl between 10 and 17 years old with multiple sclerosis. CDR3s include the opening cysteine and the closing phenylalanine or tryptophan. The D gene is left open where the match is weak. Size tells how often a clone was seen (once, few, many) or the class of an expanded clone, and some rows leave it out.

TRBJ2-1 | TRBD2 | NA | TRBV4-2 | CASSQDSGRFF | TGTGCCAGCAGCCAAGATAGCGGGAGGTTCTTC
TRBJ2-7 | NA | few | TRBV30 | CAWSWQEPHYEQYF | TGTGCCTGGAGTTGGCAGGAGCCCCATTACGAGCAGTACTTC
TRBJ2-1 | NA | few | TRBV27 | CASSLDGTRPYNEQFF | TGTGCCAGCAGTTTAGACGGGACGCGGCCCTACAATGAGCAGTTCTTC
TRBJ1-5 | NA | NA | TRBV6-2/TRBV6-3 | CASSYGGIGREPQHF | TGTGCCAGCAGTTACGGGGGGATCGGGCGAGAGCCCCAGCATTTT
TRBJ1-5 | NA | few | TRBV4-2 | CASSQDMLQPQHF | TGTGCCAGCAGCCAAGACATGTTACAGCCCCAGCATTTT
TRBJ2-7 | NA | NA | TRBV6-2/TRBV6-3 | CASSSYSRWEQYF | TGTGCCAGCAGCTCGTACAGTCGGTGGGAGCAGTACTTC
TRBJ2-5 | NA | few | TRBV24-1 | CATSDLRQGRGTQYF | TGTGCCACCAGTGATTTGCGGCAGGGGCGAGGGACCCAGTACTTC
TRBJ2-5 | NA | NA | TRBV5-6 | CASSLGVIPSETQYF | TGTGCCAGCAGCTTGGGGGTGATCCCCTCCGAGACCCAGTACTTC
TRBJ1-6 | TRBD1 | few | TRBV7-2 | CASSSRTGRLSPLHF | TGTGCCAGCAGCTCACGGACAGGGCGGCTTTCACCCCTCCACTTT
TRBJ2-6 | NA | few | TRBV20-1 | CSASRRVSGANVLTF | TGCAGTGCTAGTAGACGGGTCTCTGGGGCCAACGTCCTGACTTTC
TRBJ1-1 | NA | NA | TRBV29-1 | CSGSVDTEAFF | TGCAGCGGCTCTGTGGACACTGAAGCTTTCTTT
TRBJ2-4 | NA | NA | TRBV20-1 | CSARVRGGNADIQYF | TGCAGTGCTAGAGTACGGGGCGGGAACGCGGACATTCAGTACTTC
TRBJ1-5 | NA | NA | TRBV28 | CASTWGPPGHQPQHF | TGTGCCAGCACTTGGGGACCCCCTGGCCATCAGCCCCAGCATTTT
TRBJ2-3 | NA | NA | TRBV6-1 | CASSTPRDTLGDTQYF | TGTGCCAGCAGCACCCCCCGGGACACCCTTGGGGATACGCAGTATTTT
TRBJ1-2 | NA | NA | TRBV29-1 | CSVSLGGYGYTF | TGCAGCGTTAGTCTGGGGGGCTATGGCTACACCTTC
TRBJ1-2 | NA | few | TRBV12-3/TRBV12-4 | CASSTGLFGYTF | TGTGCCAGCAGCACCGGACTCTTTGGCTACACCTTC
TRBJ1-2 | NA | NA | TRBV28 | CASSSSSGNSNYGYTF | TGTGCCAGCAGTTCATCGTCAGGGAACTCAAACTATGGCTACACCTTC
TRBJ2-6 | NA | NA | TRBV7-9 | CASGPGGTGANVLTF | TGTGCCAGCGGACCTGGGGGGACTGGGGCCAACGTCCTGACTTTC
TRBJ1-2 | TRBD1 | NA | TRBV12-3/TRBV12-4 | CASAPGGELTTF | TGTGCCAGCGCCCCAGGGGGGGAATTAACCACCTTC
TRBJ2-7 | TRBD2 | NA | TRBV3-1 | CVSSQGGSSYEQYF | TGTGTCAGCAGCCAAGGCGGGAGCTCCTACGAGCAGTACTTC
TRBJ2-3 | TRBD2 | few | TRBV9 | CASSFLGLATTDTQYF | TGTGCCAGCAGCTTCTTGGGACTAGCGACAACAGATACGCAGTATTTT